These 27 T cell receptor beta chains were sequenced from one sample in a study of T cell changes during pregnancy in multiple sclerosis (dated by TCRdb to about 2019). Library generation was performed with the immunoSEQ multiplex PCR assay. The table was pulled from immuneACCESS by TCRdb, which kept in-frame rearrangements only. Such tables lose some clones; where checked, under half of the loss comes from unresolved V genes, and the rest has no known cause. The sample table records 79,000 or so clones; under 95% of these occur just once. Around 1.8% of the sample comes from the top ten. This specimen was peripheral blood, taken in the first trimester of pregnancy. Receptors were obtained from a female donor in good health, enrolled as a control in a pregnancy study.

The CDR3 protein is CASSQGDRETNNEQFF. The CDR3 nucleotides are TGCGCCAGCAGCCAAGGGGACAGGGAAACAAACAATGAGCAGTTCTTC. V and J are TRBV4-1 and TRBJ2-1; 9 bases are shared with TRBD1. The germline CDR1 and CDR2 sequences are MGHRA and YSYEKL. The CDR3 sequence is 16 residues long. Trimming at V came to 1 base and at J to 5 bases, leaving 6 bases not matched to a gene.

The count of this clone is one. V usage is TRBV4-2 and J usage is TRBJ2-5; 10 bases match TRBD2. This CDR3 comprises 18 residues. The germline CDR1 and CDR2 sequences are LGHNA and YNFKEQ. The ends lost 0 bases at V and 2 bases at J; junction bases unmatched: 9. CDR3 bases: TGTGCCAGCAGCCAAGAGGCTAGCGGGGGCGGAAGGCAAGAGACCCAGTACTTC. Translating it yields CASSQEASGGGRQETQYF.

The CDR3 loop is CASSSQEGRNQPQHF. CDR3 in DNA: TGTGCCAGCAGTTCCCAGGAGGGGCGGAATCAGCCCCAGCATTTT. The chain is built from TRBV6-5 and TRBJ1-5; perhaps TRBD1 as D (5 bases). The V gene's germline CDR1 is MNHEY and CDR2 SVGAGI. CDR3 length: 15 residues. V gave up 4 bases and J gave up 4 bases, with 14 bases separating them.

V gene TRBV7-6 combines with J gene TRBJ1-1; weak D call: TRBD1 (5 bases). CDR3 length: 15 residues. V was cut by 1 base and J by 0 bases, with 9 bases left in between. CDR1 is SGHVS, CDR2 FNYEAQ, per germline. The CDR3 reads CASSLDPGLNTEAFF. The CDR3, as DNA: TGTGCCAGCAGCTTAGATCCAGGGTTGAACACTGAAGCTTTCTTT.

The chain links TRBV11-2 to TRBJ1-1, with 8 bases fitting TRBD1. This CDR3 has 15 amino acids. CDR1 and CDR2 (germline): SGHAT, FQNNGV. With V trimmed by 5 bases and J by 1 base, 6 bases remained unmatched. The CDR3 reads CASSPQGAPNTEAFF. CDR3 nucleotide sequence: TGTGCCAGCAGCCCCCAGGGGGCCCCGAACACTGAAGCTTTCTTT.

The chain carries TRBV28 and TRBJ1-5, with D tentatively TRBD1 (6 bases). The CDR3 runs 15 residues. Trimming left V 3 bases short and J 3 bases short, with 12 bases between. CDR1 is MDHEN and CDR2 is SYDVKM in the germline V gene. CDR3 region: CASSFTGNFNQPQHF. CDR3 DNA: TGTGCCAGCAGTTTCACAGGGAACTTCAATCAGCCCCAGCATTTT.

The J gene is TRBJ1-5, the V gene TRBV27; possible D gene TRBD1, 6 bases. Germline V CDR1 and CDR2: MNHEY, SMNVEV (reference sequence). CDR3 length: 16 residues. Trimming took 4 bases from V and 1 from J, leaving 14 bases between them. The CDR3 DNA follows: TGTGCCAGCAGTTCTATGGGGCAGGGGAGCAATCAGCCCCAGCATTTT. Translated: CASSSMGQGSNQPQHF.

The chain recombines TRBV4-3 with TRBJ1-1, with D possibly TRBD1 on 6 matching bases. Germline CDR1 LGHNA, CDR2 YSLEER. The CDR3 consists of 14 residues. Deletions cut 2 bases from V and 4 bases from J, with 11 bases between. Here the CDR3 reads CASSQLTGTTEAFF. The DNA of the CDR3 is TGCGCCAGCAGCCAACTAACAGGGACCACTGAAGCTTTCTTT.

This clone was counted a single time. This same CDR3 is encoded by further DNA sequences in the sample. This chain uses TRBV4-3 with TRBJ1-2, with TRBD1 matching 7 bases. With V trimmed by 0 bases and J by 4 bases, 2 bases remained unmatched. This CDR3 spans 14 amino acids. Germline V lookup: CDR1 LGHNA, CDR2 YSLEER. For the CDR3, the DNA is TGCGCCAGCAGCCAAGATTCAGGGGGCTATGGCTACACCTTC. Translation: CASSQDSGGYGYTF.

The chain joins TRBV14 to TRBJ2-3, with a possible D match to TRBD2 (5 bases). The V gene's germline CDR1 is SGHDN and CDR2 FVKESK. Trimming shortened V by 4 bases and J by 4 bases, and 15 bases separated the two germline ends. CDR3 size: 15 residues. The chain's CDR3 is CASSRGGLTADTQYF. The CDR3 DNA reads as TGTGCCAGCAGCCGTGGAGGCCTCACGGCAGATACGCAGTATTTT.

The rearrangement joins TRBV5-6 to TRBJ1-4; D might be TRBD1 (5 bases). Trimming removed 4 bases from V and 3 bases from J, with 10 bases in between. The CDR3 is made up of 14 amino acids. Germline assignment: CDR1 SGHDT and CDR2 YYEEEE. The DNA of the CDR3 is TGTGCCAGCAGCCCAGGGTGGGCTAATGAAAAACTGTTTTTT. Translation gives CASSPGWANEKLFF.

This chain connects TRBV4-2 to TRBJ2-4, with TRBD1 as a possible D gene (6 bases). V was trimmed by 4 bases and J by 4 bases, leaving 11 bases between them. CDR3 length equals 14 residues. The V gene's germline CDR1 is LGHNA and CDR2 YNFKEQ. This chain's CDR3 is CASSLRTAKNIQYF. DNA for the CDR3: TGTGCCAGCAGCCTCAGGACAGCTAAAAACATTCAGTACTTC.

V gene TRBV6-1 combines with J gene TRBJ2-5, with a possible D match to TRBD2 (6 bases). CDR3 length: 14 amino acids. Germline V gene data show CDR1 as MNHNS and CDR2 as SASEGT. Trimming removed 6 bases from V and 2 bases from J, with 13 bases in between. CDR3 sequence: CASSKGREQETQYF. The DNA for the CDR3 is TGTGCCAGCAGCAAGGGGCGGGAACAAGAGACCCAGTACTTC.

The rearrangement links TRBV6-1 to TRBJ2-1; the D gene is possibly TRBD2 (5 bases). V dropped 4 bases and J dropped 7 bases, with 11 bases sitting between them. The CDR3 length is 13 residues. Germline lookup yields CDR1 MNHNS and CDR2 SASEGT. CDR3 region: CASSASLGNEQFF. CDR3 in DNA: TGTGCCAGCAGTGCTAGCTTGGGGAATGAGCAGTTCTTC.

V and J are TRBV18 and TRBJ2-7; the D is unclear. V was cut by 1 base and J by 1 base, with 14 bases left in between. The germline gives CDR1 KGHSH, CDR2 LQKENI. The CDR3 consists of 16 residues. This chain's CDR3 is CASSPRLPETSYEQYF. The CDR3, as DNA: TGTGCCAGCTCACCACGGCTCCCAGAGACATCCTACGAGCAGTACTTC. Using reference TRBV18 and TRBJ2-7 for the parts outside the CDR3, the full variable domain is NAGVMQNPRHLVRRRGQEARLRCSPMKGHSHVYWYRQLPEEGLKFMVYLQKENIIDESGMPKERFSAEFPKEGPSILRIQQVVRGDSAAYFCASSPRLPETSYEQYFGPGTRLTVT.

The chain uses TRBV5-1 and TRBJ1-1; 9 nucleotides line up with TRBD1. From germline, CDR1 is SGHRS and CDR2 YFSETQ. V dropped 2 bases and J dropped 5; count of bases not matched to a gene: 7. The CDR3 contains 15 residues. The CDR3 region is CASSFWTGERTEAFF. DNA for the CDR3: TGCGCCAGCAGCTTCTGGACAGGGGAACGGACTGAAGCTTTCTTT.

The genes are TRBV10-3 and TRBJ1-6; D remains ambiguous. The CDR3 is made up of 12 amino acids. Deletions cut 4 bases from V and 7 bases from J, with 5 bases between. The germline V gene has CDR1 ENHRY and CDR2 SYGVKD. The CDR3 protein is CAISGENSPLHF. CDR3 nucleotide sequence: TGTGCCATCAGTGGGGAGAATTCACCCCTCCACTTT.

This clone was seen only once. The J gene is TRBJ1-6, the V gene TRBV13, with 8 bases fitting TRBD1. From germline, CDR1 is PRHDT and CDR2 FYEKMQ (reference sequence). After removal of 4 bases from V and 10 bases from J, the junction contained 6 bases not matched to a gene. The CDR3 has 14 amino acids. CDR3 in DNA: TGTGCCAGCAGCTCGACAGGGGAGGGATCACCCCTCCACTTT. It encodes CASSSTGEGSPLHF. The variable domain in full, with the rest retrieved from reference TRBV13 and TRBJ1-6, is AAGVIQSPRHLIKEKRETATLKCYPIPRHDTVYWYQQGPGQDPQFLISFYEKMQSDKGSIPDRFSAQQFSDYHSELNMSSLELGDSALYFCASSSTGEGSPLHFGNGTRLTVT.

The CDR3 DNA sequence: TGTGCCTGGGCAGACCCGAGCGGGGATGGCTACACCTTC. Translated: CAWADPSGDGYTF. The chain recombines TRBV30 with TRBJ1-2; no firm D call. Germline V lookup: CDR1 GTSNPN, CDR2 SVGIG (reference sequence). Between the trimmed V and J ends, which lost 5 bases and 6 bases, there was a span of 16 bases. The CDR3 covers 13 residues. The entire variable domain, with the rest obtained from reference TRBV30 and TRBJ1-2, is as follows: SQTIHQWPATLVQPVGSPLSLECTVEGTSNPNLYWYRQAAGRGLQLLFYSVGIGQISSEVPQNLSASRPQDRQFILSSKKLLLSDSGFYLCAWADPSGDGYTFGSGTRLTVV.

J is TRBJ2-1 and V is TRBV7-3, with D possibly TRBD1 on 5 matching bases. The CDR3 contains 13 residues. V was pared by 4 bases and J by 4 bases, with 8 bases between. Per germline, CDR1 SGHTA and CDR2 FQGTGA. The CDR3 DNA follows: TGTGCCAGCAGCTCGACAGCTTACAATGAGCAGTTCTTC. Amino acid sequence: CASSSTAYNEQFF.

The sample holds one count of this clone. The J gene is TRBJ2-3, the V gene TRBV7-3; weak D call: TRBD1 (6 bases). Germline V gene lookup returns CDR1 SGHTA and CDR2 FQGTGA. The CDR3 is 15 amino acids. V dropped 0 bases and J dropped 6 bases, with 13 bases sitting between them. CDR3 region: CASSLTPGAQDTQYF. The CDR3 DNA is TGTGCCAGCAGCTTAACTCCAGGGGCTCAGGATACGCAGTATTTT.

The chain is built from TRBV5-4 and TRBJ2-2; unclear D gene. Trimming shortened V by 2 bases and J by 3 bases, and 5 bases separated the two germline ends. This CDR3 spans 13 amino acids. Germline CDR1 is SGHNT and CDR2 is YYREEE (reference sequence). The DNA of the CDR3 is TGTGCCAGCAGCTTAGAGGACACCGGGGAGCTGTTTTTT. Translation gives CASSLEDTGELFF.

For the CDR3, the DNA is TGCGCCAGCAGCGTGGGGACAGGCACACCGGAGACCCAGTACTTC. This codes for CASSVGTGTPETQYF. This chain uses TRBV5-1 with TRBJ2-5; TRBD1 matches 8 bases. The germline CDR1 and CDR2 sequences are SGHRS and YFSETQ. The J segment lost 5 bases and the V segment lost 4 bases, leaving 10 bases of the junction unmatched. The CDR3 has 15 residues. Combining the CDR3 with reference TRBV5-1 and TRBJ2-5 gives the whole variable domain KAGVTQTPRYLIKTRGQQVTLSCSPISGHRSVSWYQQTPGQGLQFLFEYFSETQRNKGNFPGRFSGRQFSNSRSEMNVSTLELGDSALYLCASSVGTGTPETQYFGPGTRLLVL.

The V and J genes are TRBV27 and TRBJ2-1; D may be TRBD2 (7 bases). There are 15 residues in the CDR3. Germline V lookup: CDR1 MNHEY, CDR2 SMNVEV (reference sequence). V was shortened by 4 bases and J by 6 bases, with 16 bases between the two germline ends. The CDR3 reads CASSYEGGPRNEQFF. CDR3 DNA sequence: TGTGCCAGCAGTTACGAGGGGGGGCCACGCAATGAGCAGTTCTTC.

J is TRBJ1-2 and V is TRBV11-2, with 8 bases aligning to TRBD1. The CDR3 has 15 amino acids. The V segment lost 2 bases and the J segment 5 bases; nucleotides outside the gene matches: 7. The germline gives CDR1 SGHAT, CDR2 FQNNGV. The CDR3 sequence is CASSLPGQAGYGYTF. The DNA of the CDR3 is TGTGCCAGCAGCTTACCGGGACAGGCCGGGTATGGCTACACCTTC. The whole variable domain, filled in from reference TRBV11-2 and TRBJ1-2, reads EAGVAQSPRYKIIEKRQSVAFWCNPISGHATLYWYQQILGQGPKLLIQFQNNGVVDDSQLPKDRFSAERLKGVDSTLKIQPAKLEDSAVYLCASSLPGQAGYGYTFGSGTRLTVV.

The rearrangement links TRBV4-1 to TRBJ2-1; perhaps TRBD2 as D (5 bases). This CDR3 has 11 amino acids. The V and J ends lost 7 bases and 12 bases respectively, with 13 bases between them. Germline V gene data show CDR1 as MGHRA and CDR2 as YSYEKL. DNA of the CDR3: TGCGCCAGCAAGAGGGTCTCTGTGCAGTTCTTC. This sequence encodes CASKRVSVQFF.

In its sample, this clone was seen once. This sequence joins TRBV14 and TRBJ2-5; possibly TRBD2 for D (5 bases). CDR3 length: 14 residues. Germline CDR1 SGHDN, CDR2 FVKESK. Trimming took off 2 bases at V and 5 bases at J, with 12 bases between the two ends. This chain's CDR3 is CASSQRGILETQYF. The DNA of the CDR3 is TGTGCCAGCAGCCAACGGGGTATCTTGGAGACCCAGTACTTC.